This T cell receptor (beta chain) was identified during a study of graft-versus-host responses after intestinal transplantation. Study-wide background: All recipients got anti-thymocyte globulin induction, then tacrolimus and steroids for about 3 years. General study points: Peak circulating GvH clone levels were associated with early post-transplant HvG declines. GvH clonotypes were identified within recipient marrow, with a subset emerging first in ileum or blood.

Of note for this clone: Its specificity is unknown.

Germline V gene lookup returns CDR1 SGHTA and CDR2 FQGNSA. This CDR3 is 17 amino acids long. V shed 1 base and J shed 2 bases, with 16 bases lying between them. Generated by immunoSEQ multiplex PCR, the TCRdb table keeps only in-frame clones and is missing some. The sample lists about 120,000 clones; 95% were seen once. The sequence derives from a human donor who received an intestinal transplant. The specimen comprised unstimulated CD8+ T cells sorted from spleen or lymph node cells, sampled before intestinal transplant. This chain uses TRBV7-2 with TRBJ2-3, with D maybe TRBD2 (6 bases). This CDR3 is CASSLEGSGVLTDTQYF. The DNA for the CDR3 is TGTGCCAGCAGCTTAGAAGGTAGCGGAGTCCTCACAGATACGCAGTATTTT.